The 5 T cell receptor beta chains reported below all come from one sample, sequenced in a study of cytomegalovirus exposure and HLA in healthy donors. Vbeta (60) and Jbeta (13) primers were used in the PCR. TCRdb keeps only in-frame clones here, not all; method: immunoSEQ multiplex PCR. The sample holds about 110,000 clones, nearly 80% seen once. Sample: PBMCs. These receptors originate from a woman between 25 and 40 years old in good health and CMV-seronegative.

The rearrangement uses TRBV15 and TRBJ1-4; 7 positions agree with TRBD1. CDR3 length: 16 amino acids. The germline CDR1 and CDR2 sequences are LNHNV and YYDKDF (reference sequence). The V segment lost 0 bases and the J segment 11 bases; nucleotides outside the gene matches: 12. This CDR3 is CATSRDRTGARVKLFF. In DNA, the CDR3 is TGTGCCACCAGCAGAGATAGAACAGGGGCGCGGGTGAAACTGTTTTTT.

CDR3 sequence reads: CASSQDPEGQGDGYTF. The CDR3 DNA reads TGCGCCAGCAGCCAAGATCCGGAGGGACAGGGGGACGGCTACACCTTC. The chain carries TRBV4-3 and TRBJ1-2; 11 positions match TRBD1. The CDR3 has 16 residues. Losses at the gene ends were 0 bases for V and 8 bases for J; bases not matched to a gene: 8. CDR1 and CDR2 from the germline V gene are LGHNA and YSLEER.

The rearrangement links TRBV7-9 to TRBJ2-1, with 11 bases matching TRBD2. Looked up from germline, CDR1 is SEHNR and CDR2 is FQNEAQ (reference sequence). V was clipped by 5 bases and J by 1 base; unmatched bases: 13. This CDR3 has 19 amino acids. CDR3 residues: CASSPVPGLADSSYNEQFF. Written as DNA, the CDR3 is TGTGCCAGCAGCCCGGTCCCGGGACTAGCGGACTCTTCCTACAATGAGCAGTTCTTC.

This sequence joins TRBV14 and TRBJ2-7, with 8 bases lining up with TRBD2. Per the germline V gene, CDR1 is SGHDN and CDR2 is FVKESK. This CDR3 contains 15 residues. Unmatched junction bases numbered 9, after V lost 4 bases and J lost 4 bases. CDR3 bases: TGTGCCAGCAGCCTCCAAAGCGGGGGAGCATACGAGCAGTACTTC. Translating gives CASSLQSGGAYEQYF. The full variable domain, completed using reference TRBV14 and TRBJ2-7, is EAGVTQFPSHSVIEKGQTVTLRCDPISGHDNLYWYRRVMGKEIKFLLHFVKESKQDESGMPNNRFLAERTGGTYSTLKVQPAELEDSGVYFCASSLQSGGAYEQYFGPGTRLTVT.

This clone was seen only a few times. The V gene is TRBV11-2, the J gene TRBJ2-2; the match to TRBD2 covers 7 bases. The CDR3 sequence is 16 residues long. Germline assignment: CDR1 SGHAT and CDR2 FQNNGV. V shed 4 bases and J 2 bases; nucleotides not matched to a gene: 7. CDR3 in amino acids: CASSSWDYSNTGELFF. In DNA, the CDR3 is TGTGCCAGCAGCTCATGGGACTACTCAAACACCGGGGAGCTGTTTTTT.